This T cell receptor beta chain is drawn from a study of blood T cells in healthy people across ages. About the study: Researchers report that template switching captured about one barcoded beta molecule per two T cells.

With a J-beta primer mix and a sample-barcoded 5' primer, a second PCR ran roughly 6 to 11 cycles. The template-switch adaptor was a 5' adaptor with 12 random nucleotides. It tagged each cDNA molecule. One entry per CDR3 protein results from TCRdb running MiXCR on the 5' RACE reads. The data hold 1.5 million to 2 million distinct CDR3 sequences, with approximately 50% observed a single time. At least 7 million PBMCs were isolated per sample. Germline CDR1 reads SGHTA; CDR2 reads FQGNSA. V was clipped by 6 bases and J by 0 bases; unmatched bases: 9. The CDR3 is 17 amino acids. The V and J genes are TRBV7-2 and TRBJ2-3; 10 bases map to TRBD2. Sample: blood. The TCR was taken from a woman between 40 and 50 years old in good health. The CDR3 nucleotides are TGTGCCAGCAGAAAAGCGGGGGGGCCGAAAAGCACAGATACGCAGTATTTT. This encodes CASRKAGGPKSTDTQYF.